The entry below gives a single T cell receptor beta chain sequence along with its context. The target of this receptor is not known. There are no base qualities to consult, and no much larger clone falls within one base. The library was generated by the immunoSEQ multiplex PCR assay. On the study's bioinformatics: To diagnose cytomegalovirus status from the catalog of TCR beta chain sequences, a statistical classification framework was built. The clones in this table, taken by TCRdb from immuneACCESS, are in-frame only. Not every clone is retained; where verified, under half of the shortfall comes from an unresolved V gene, and the cause of the rest is unknown. V and J calls and clone size are as listed in that table; D and trimming were resolved from the DNA. The sample contains under 140,000 clones, roughly 90% of them found a single time. Around 1.4% of the sample is in the top ten clones. V loses 2 bases at its end and J loses 6 bases; junction bases beyond the gene matches: 10. The CDR3 measures 16 amino acids from cysteine to phenylalanine. Only CDR3 DNA is held: 48 bases, read in frame from base 1. The germline V gene gives CDR1 as SGHTA and CDR2 as FQGNSA.

The donors belonged to the validation cohort of around 110 subjects, which was separate from the approximately 700-subject first cohort. This entry comes from a study of cytomegalovirus exposure and HLA in healthy donors (dated by TCRdb to about 2017). Background on the whole study: A later analysis indicated that the 95 to 150 validation repertoires were generated on the platform also employed for the 600 to 750 repertoires of the first cohort. The study aimed to test whether signatures of past pathogen exposure could be identified by cataloging public T cell receptors. Along with the roughly 670-subject first cohort, a separate validation cohort of around 120 different subjects was used. To predict cytomegalovirus infection status, the study brought together high-throughput TCR immunosequencing, statistical association of individual TCRs with disease status, and machine learning. Overall results and qualifications from the work: Most TCR sequences were seen in very few donors, while some public TCRs were found in many individuals. The validation cohort had no HLA typing available for a later analysis, so co-occurrence within that cohort was assessed over all 130 or so repertoires. Subsequent analysis determined that TCRs grouped into clusters in the first cohort also showed a tendency toward co-occurrence across the approximately 120 validation repertoires, and 94% of cluster scores exceeded 0. In vitro tests confirmed that three of the cytomegalovirus-associated TCR beta chains recognize cytomegalovirus antigens. The authors suggested that the approach could potentially be extended to other disease states and immunological phenotypes. Cytomegalovirus status was reported to be diagnosed by the classifier with high specificity and sensitivity in both the original and validation cohorts. A total of 150 to 200 TCR beta chains were listed by the study as associated with cytomegalovirus.

Sequencing used PBMCs. This chain joins TRBV7-2 to TRBJ1-2, with 9 bases matching TRBD1. The receptor was isolated from a woman in her 30s in good health and CMV-seropositive. The CDR3 corresponds to CASSLYNNRQGDGYTF. Read as DNA, the sequence is TGTGCCAGCAGCTTATATAACAATCGACAGGGGGATGGCTACACCTTC. The full variable domain, completed from the reference TRBV7-2 and TRBJ1-2 proteins outside the CDR3, reads GAGVSQSPSNKVTEKGKDVELRCDPISGHTALYWYRQSLGQGLEFLIYFQGNSAPDKSGLPSDRFSAERTGGSVSTLTIQRTQQEDSAVYLCASSLYNNRQGDGYTFGSGTRLTVV.